The source of this T cell receptor beta chain is a study of siplizumab effects on memory and regulatory T cells (dated by TCRdb to between 2018 and 2021). Turning to the overall study: The study looked at the effect of siplizumab, an anti-CD2 antibody, on alloreactive T-cell subsets in allogeneic mixed lymphocyte reactions made from human PBMCs.

Taken from cysteine to phenylalanine, the CDR3 has 15 residues. Just CDR3 DNA is preserved here, 45 bases in frame from base 1. V loses 4 bases of germline sequence and J loses 9 bases, and the interval between the two ends is 22 bases. The germline V gene encodes CDR1 MGHRA and CDR2 YSYEKL. Sorted unstimulated T cells, along with proliferating T cells recovered from mixed lymphocyte reactions, underwent TCRbeta CDR3 sequencing. Fresh whole blood from ten HLA-typed healthy donors was used as the source from which PBMCs were isolated. To map where alloreactive clones came from, CD4+ non-regulatory T cells in the unstimulated state were FACS-sorted. As concerns this clone: No antigen is known for it. Base-call qualities are not available, and no considerably larger clone is one nucleotide away.

Overall study results and their limits: In reactions with siplizumab, an average of approximately 69% of mappable alloreactive CD4+ clones were Treg-derived, compared with approximately 29% in control reactions. Roughly 75-97% of proliferating CD4+ or CD8+ clones could not be assigned a naive or memory phenotype. Because sequences below about 10^-5 frequency were poorly captured, only a minor fraction of alloreactive clones could be mapped to unstimulated subsets. Compared with memory T cells, unstimulated naive T cells appeared more diverse, and naive cells seemed to make a substantial contribution to the alloresponse. The suppressive function of proliferating Tregs from siplizumab cultures was not functionally confirmed. The cumulative frequency of alloreactive sequences that could be traced back to unstimulated CD4+ memory T cells was significantly reduced by siplizumab.

Library prep was done by the immunoSEQ multiplex PCR assay. The deep sequencing platform assayed 80,000 to 100,000 TCR templates per sample. Genomic DNA extracted from sorted T cells was used for TCRbeta CDR3 sequencing. Per the authors' processing: The R programming language was used for the clonal analysis of the TCRbeta CDR3 data. Unstimulated samples were compared with post-reaction CFSE-low samples to define alloreactive CD4+ and CD8+ clones. By matching sequences to the repertoires of sorted unstimulated Treg and non-Treg cells, each alloreactive CD4+ clone was assigned a regulatory or non-regulatory origin. This immuneACCESS table, as held by TCRdb, lists in-frame sequences with V and J called but not all clones. Of the missing ones, under half trace to an unresolved V gene in checked studies; the others have no known cause. Clone size and V and J calls were adopted from that table, with D and trimming inferred from the DNA. The sample table records 95,000 to 130,000 clones; less than 95% of these occur just once. Under 2% of the sample rests with the top ten.

What was sequenced was non-Treg CD4+ T cells sorted from blood. The cell subset or site label of this sample denotes: FACS-sorted unstimulated CD4+ non-regulatory T cells. This chain is built from TRBV4-1 and TRBJ2-7, with the D call tentatively TRBD1 or TRBD2, each fitting 6 bases. The sequence was collected from a human donor in good health. Read as DNA, the sequence is TGCGCCAGCAGCCTGAGGGGGGCCGATTCTTTCTCGCAGTACTTC. Its translation reads: CASSLRGADSFSQYF.